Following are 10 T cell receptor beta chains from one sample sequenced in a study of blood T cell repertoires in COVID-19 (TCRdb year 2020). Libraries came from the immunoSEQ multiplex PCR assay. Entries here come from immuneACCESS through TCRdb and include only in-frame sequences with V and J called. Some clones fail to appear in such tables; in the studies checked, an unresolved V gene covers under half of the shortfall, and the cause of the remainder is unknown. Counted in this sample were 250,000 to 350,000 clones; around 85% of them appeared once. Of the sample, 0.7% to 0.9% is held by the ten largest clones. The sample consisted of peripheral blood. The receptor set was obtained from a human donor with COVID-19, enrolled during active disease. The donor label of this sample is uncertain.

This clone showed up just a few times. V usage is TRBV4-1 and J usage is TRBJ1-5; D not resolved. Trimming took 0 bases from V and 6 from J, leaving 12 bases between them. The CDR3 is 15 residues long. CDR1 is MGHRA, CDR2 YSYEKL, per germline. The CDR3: CASSQDGRRGQPQHF. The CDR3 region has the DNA TGCGCCAGCAGCCAAGATGGCAGACGGGGTCAGCCCCAGCATTTT.

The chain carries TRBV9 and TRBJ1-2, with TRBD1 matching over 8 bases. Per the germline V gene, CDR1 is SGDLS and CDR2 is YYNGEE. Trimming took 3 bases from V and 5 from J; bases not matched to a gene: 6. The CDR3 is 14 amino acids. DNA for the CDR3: TGTGCCAGCAGCGCAGCAGGGGGCGGGTATGGCTACACCTTC. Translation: CASSAAGGGYGYTF.

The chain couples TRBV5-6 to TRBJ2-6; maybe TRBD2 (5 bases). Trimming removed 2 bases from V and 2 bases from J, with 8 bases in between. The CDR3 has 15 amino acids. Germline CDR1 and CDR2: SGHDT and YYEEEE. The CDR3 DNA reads TGTGCCAGCAGCTTATCGGGGACTGGGGCCAACGTCCTGACTTTC. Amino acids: CASSLSGTGANVLTF.

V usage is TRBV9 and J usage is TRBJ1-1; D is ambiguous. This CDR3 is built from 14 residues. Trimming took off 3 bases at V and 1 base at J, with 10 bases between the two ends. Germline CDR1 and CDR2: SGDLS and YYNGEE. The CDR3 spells CASSAITANTEAFF. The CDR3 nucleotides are TGTGCCAGCAGCGCCATAACAGCGAACACTGAAGCTTTCTTT.

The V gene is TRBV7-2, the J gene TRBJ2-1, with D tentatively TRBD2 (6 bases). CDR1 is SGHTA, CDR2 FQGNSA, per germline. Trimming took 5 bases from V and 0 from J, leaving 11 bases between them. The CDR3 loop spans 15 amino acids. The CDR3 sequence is CASSQRRASYNEQFF. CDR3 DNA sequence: TGTGCCAGCAGCCAAAGGAGGGCCTCCTACAATGAGCAGTTCTTC.

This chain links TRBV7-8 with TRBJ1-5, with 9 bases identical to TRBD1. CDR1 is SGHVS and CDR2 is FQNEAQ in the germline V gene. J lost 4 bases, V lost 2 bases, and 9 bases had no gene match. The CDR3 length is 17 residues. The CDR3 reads CASSLRGGDRANQPQHF. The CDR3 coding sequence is TGTGCCAGCAGCTTACGGGGCGGGGACAGGGCTAATCAGCCCCAGCATTTT.

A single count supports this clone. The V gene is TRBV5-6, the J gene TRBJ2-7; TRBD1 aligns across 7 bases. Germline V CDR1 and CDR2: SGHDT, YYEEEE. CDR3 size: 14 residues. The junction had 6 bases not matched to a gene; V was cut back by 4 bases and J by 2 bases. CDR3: CASSRQGITYEQYF. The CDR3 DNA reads TGTGCCAGCAGCCGACAGGGAATTACCTACGAGCAGTACTTC.

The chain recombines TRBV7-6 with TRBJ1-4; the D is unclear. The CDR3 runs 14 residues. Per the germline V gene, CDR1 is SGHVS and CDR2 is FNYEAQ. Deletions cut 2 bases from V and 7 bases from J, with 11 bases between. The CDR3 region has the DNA TGTGCCAGCAGCTTAATGGCCGAGGGTGAAAAACTGTTTTTT. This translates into CASSLMAEGEKLFF.

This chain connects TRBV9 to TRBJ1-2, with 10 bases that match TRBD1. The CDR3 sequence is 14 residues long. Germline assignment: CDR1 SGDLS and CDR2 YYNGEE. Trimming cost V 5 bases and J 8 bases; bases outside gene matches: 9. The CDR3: CASRNYRDRGGYTF. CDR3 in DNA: TGTGCCAGCAGAAACTACCGGGACAGGGGCGGCTACACCTTC.

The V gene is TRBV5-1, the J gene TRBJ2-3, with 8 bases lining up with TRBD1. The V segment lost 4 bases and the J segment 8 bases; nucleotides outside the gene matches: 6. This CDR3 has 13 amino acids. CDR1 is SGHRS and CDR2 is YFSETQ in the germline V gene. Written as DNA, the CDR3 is TGCGCCAGCAGCAATACAGGGGGGCGTACGCAGTATTTT. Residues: CASSNTGGRTQYF.